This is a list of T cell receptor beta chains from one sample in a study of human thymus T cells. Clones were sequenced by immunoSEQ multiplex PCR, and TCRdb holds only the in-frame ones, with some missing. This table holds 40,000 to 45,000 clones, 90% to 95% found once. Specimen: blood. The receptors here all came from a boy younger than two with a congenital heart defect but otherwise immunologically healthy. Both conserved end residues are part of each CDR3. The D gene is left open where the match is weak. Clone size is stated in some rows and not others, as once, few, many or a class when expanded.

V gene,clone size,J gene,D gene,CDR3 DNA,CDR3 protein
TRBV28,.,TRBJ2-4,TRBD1,TGTGCCAGCAGTACAGGGGGCTTAGCCAAAAACATTCAGTACTTC,CASSTGGLAKNIQYF
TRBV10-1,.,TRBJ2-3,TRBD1,TGCGCCAGCAGGACACAGGGGGCTAGGGCAGATACGCAGTATTTT,CASRTQGARADTQYF
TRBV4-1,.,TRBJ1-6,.,TGCGCCAGCAGCCAAGCCTCCCTAAGTACACCCCTCCACTTT,CASSQASLSTPLHF
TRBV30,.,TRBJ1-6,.,TGTGCCTGGACCTCAAGGGTCTATAATTCACCCCTCCACTTT,CAWTSRVYNSPLHF
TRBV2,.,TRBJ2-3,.,TGTGCCATACAGGGTCCAGATACGCAGTATTTT,CAIQGPDTQYF
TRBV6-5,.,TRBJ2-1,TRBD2,TGTGCCAGCAGTGCTAGCGGGGGATCCTACAATGAGCAGTTCTTC,CASSASGGSYNEQFF
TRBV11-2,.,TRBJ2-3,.,TGTGCCAGCAGCTTAGTGTCCAGCACAGATACGCAGTATTTT,CASSLVSSTDTQYF
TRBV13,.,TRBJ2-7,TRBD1,TGTGCCAGCAGCTTCGGCAGGGGGCGCTACGAGCAGTACTTC,CASSFGRGRYEQYF
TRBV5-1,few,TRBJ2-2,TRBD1,TGCGCCAGCAGCGCCCTACAGGGGGCAGGGGAGCTGTTTTTT,CASSALQGAGELFF
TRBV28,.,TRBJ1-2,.,TGTGCCAGCAGTTTATCCTTTGGCAACGTCTTATCTTCCGGCTACACCTTC,CASSLSFGNVLSSGYTF
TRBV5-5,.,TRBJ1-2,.,TGTGCCAGCAGCTTGGTTCCAAGGCAGGACCCCTATGGCTACACCTTC,CASSLVPRQDPYGYTF
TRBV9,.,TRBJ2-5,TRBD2,TGTGCCAGCAGCGGGACTAGCGGGGGCCAAGAGACCCAGTACTTC,CASSGTSGGQETQYF
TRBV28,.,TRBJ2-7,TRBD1,TGTGCCACCCGGGACAGGGGTTACGAGCAGTACTTC,CATRDRGYEQYF
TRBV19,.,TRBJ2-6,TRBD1,TGTGCCAGTAGTATCAGGGGGCGCGGGGCCAACGTCCTGACTTTC,CASSIRGRGANVLTF
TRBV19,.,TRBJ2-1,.,TGTGCCAGTATTACCCAGCAGGGAAGGGGTGAGCAGTTCTTC,CASITQQGRGEQFF
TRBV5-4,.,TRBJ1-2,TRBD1,TGTGCCAGCAGCCCGGACAGGGGGCATATCTGGGACTATGGCTACACCTTC,CASSPDRGHIWDYGYTF
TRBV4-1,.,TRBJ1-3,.,TGCGCCAGCAGCCAAGGGCACTCTGGAAACACCATATATTTT,CASSQGHSGNTIYF
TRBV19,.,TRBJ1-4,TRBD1,TGTGCCAGTAGCCGTGACAGGGGAGACGAAAAACTGTTTTTT,CASSRDRGDEKLFF
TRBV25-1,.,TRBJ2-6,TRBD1,TGTGCCAGCAGTGATTGGGACAGGTCCTTCTCTGGGGCCAACGTCCTGACTTTC,CASSDWDRSFSGANVLTF
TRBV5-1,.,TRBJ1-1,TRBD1,TGCGCCAGCAGCTTGGCTCCGGGACAGGACACTGAAGCTTTCTTT,CASSLAPGQDTEAFF
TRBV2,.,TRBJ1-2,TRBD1,TGTGCCAGCATCCAGGGGGCGGACTATGGCTACACCTTC,CASIQGADYGYTF
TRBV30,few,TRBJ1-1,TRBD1,TGTGCCTGGAGTACATTGGACAGGGCTGAAGCTTTCTTT,CAWSTLDRAEAFF
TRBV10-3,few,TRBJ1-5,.,TGTGCCATCAGGCGGTCTAGCAATCAGCCCCAGCATTTT,CAIRRSSNQPQHF
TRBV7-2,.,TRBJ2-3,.,TGTGCCAGCAGCCCGGGACACCCTAGCACAGATACGCAGTATTTT,CASSPGHPSTDTQYF
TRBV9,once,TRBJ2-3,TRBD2,TGTGCCAGCACTACTAGCGGGGGGCCCACAGATACGCAGTATTTT,CASTTSGGPTDTQYF
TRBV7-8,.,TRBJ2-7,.,TGTGCCAGCAGCTACGAGGGGGGGACCTACGAGCAGTACTTC,CASSYEGGTYEQYF
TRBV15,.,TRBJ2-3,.,TGTGCCACCAGCAGGTCTAGCAGCACTAGCACAGATACGCAGTATTTT,CATSRSSSTSTDTQYF
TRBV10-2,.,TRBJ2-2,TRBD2,TGCGCCAGCAGACTAGCGGGGGTCTCGAACACCGGGGAGCTGTTTTTT,CASRLAGVSNTGELFF
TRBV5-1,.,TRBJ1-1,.,TGCGCCAGCAGCTTGGCCCCGCCGGGTGAAGCTTTCTTT,CASSLAPPGEAFF
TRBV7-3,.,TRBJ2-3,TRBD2,TGTGCCAGCAGCCCCGGGACTACCACAGATACGCAGTATTTT,CASSPGTTTDTQYF
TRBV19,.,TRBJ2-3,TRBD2,TGTGCCAGTAGTATGGGACTAGCGGGGGGGCCCCACACAGATACGCAGTATTTT,CASSMGLAGGPHTDTQYF
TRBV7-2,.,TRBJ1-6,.,TGTGCCAGCAGCTTAGGGGGGACGTTTAGTTCACCCCTCCACTTT,CASSLGGTFSSPLHF
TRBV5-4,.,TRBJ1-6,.,TGTGCCAGCAGCTTGGGACAGAGAAGTAATTCACCCCTCCACTTT,CASSLGQRSNSPLHF
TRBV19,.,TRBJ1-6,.,TGTGCCAGTAGTCAGCAGAATTCACCCCTCCACTTT,CASSQQNSPLHF
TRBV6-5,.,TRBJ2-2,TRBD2,TGTGCCAGCAGACTAGCGGGGGCCGGGGAGCTGTTTTTT,CASRLAGAGELFF
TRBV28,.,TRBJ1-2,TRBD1,TGTGCCAGCAGTCCCCCAGGGGGTGGCTACACCTTC,CASSPPGGGYTF
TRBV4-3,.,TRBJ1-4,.,TGCGCCAGCAGCCTAACCGGGACACTCGTTGAAAAACTGTTTTTT,CASSLTGTLVEKLFF
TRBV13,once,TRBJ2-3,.,TGTGCCAGCAACCCACGGGGCACAGATACGCAGTATTTT,CASNPRGTDTQYF
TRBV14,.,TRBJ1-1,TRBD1,TGTGCCAGCAGAGGGACAGGGAGTGGGACTGAAGCTTTCTTT,CASRGTGSGTEAFF
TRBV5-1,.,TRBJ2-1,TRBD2,TGCGCCAGCAGCTTGGGAGTAGCGGGGTTCAATGAGCAGTTCTTC,CASSLGVAGFNEQFF
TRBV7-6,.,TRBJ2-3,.,TGTGCCAGCAGCTCTAGCACAGATACGCAGTATTTT,CASSSSTDTQYF
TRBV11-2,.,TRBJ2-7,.,TGTGCCAGCAGCTGGATCGCCTACGAGCAGTACTTC,CASSWIAYEQYF
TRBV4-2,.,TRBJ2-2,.,TGTGCCAGCAGCCAGGGGGGATTCACCGGGGAGCTGTTTTTT,CASSQGGFTGELFF
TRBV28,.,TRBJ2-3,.,TGTGCCAGCAGTTTAGGGGTCACGCAGTATTTT,CASSLGVTQYF